This T cell receptor (beta chain) appears in the sequencing data of a study of blood T cell repertoires in COVID-19. There are a few counts of this clone. This table comes from immunoSEQ multiplex PCR, and its TCRdb copy is limited to in-frame clones, with some not included. The repertoire consists of hundreds of thousands of clones, with just over 85% occurring once and the leading ten covering over 1.1%. The CDR3 covers 14 residues. V dropped 1 base and J dropped 2 bases, with 8 bases sitting between them. Germline CDR1 SGHTA, CDR2 FQGNSA. This rearrangement joins TRBV7-2 to TRBJ1-1, with D tentatively TRBD1 (5 bases). This TCR derives from an elderly man with acute or convalescent COVID-19. The sequenced sample was peripheral blood. The CDR3 bases are TGTGCCAGCAGCTTAGGACAGTTCAACACTGAAGCTTTCTTT. Translation: CASSLGQFNTEAFF.